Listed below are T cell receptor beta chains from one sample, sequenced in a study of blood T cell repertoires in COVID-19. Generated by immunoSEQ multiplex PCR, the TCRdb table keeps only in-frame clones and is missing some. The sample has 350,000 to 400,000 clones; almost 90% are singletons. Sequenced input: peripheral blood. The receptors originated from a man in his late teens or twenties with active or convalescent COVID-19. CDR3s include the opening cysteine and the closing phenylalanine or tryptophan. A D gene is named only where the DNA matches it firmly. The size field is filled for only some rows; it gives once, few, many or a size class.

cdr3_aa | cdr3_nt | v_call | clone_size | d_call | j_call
CASSLDSRETQYF | TGCGCCAGCAGCTTGGACTCCCGGGAGACCCAGTACTTC | TRBV5-1 | NA | NA | TRBJ2-5
CASSFLRSGRGRFNDMFF | TGTGCCAGCAGTTTTCTACGTAGCGGGAGGGGCCGATTCAATGATATGTTCTTC | TRBV27 | NA | TRBD2 | TRBJ2-1
CASGELAGDYEQYF | TGTGCCAGCGGGGAACTAGCGGGAGACTACGAGCAGTACTTC | TRBV3-1/TRBV3-2 | few | TRBD2 | TRBJ2-7
CASSWLSGGGHEKLFF | TGTGCCAGCAGTTGGCTTTCCGGGGGGGGCCATGAAAAACTGTTTTTT | TRBV6-5 | NA | NA | TRBJ1-4
CAIPPPGPPNYGYTF | TGTGCCATCCCGCCGCCTGGCCCCCCTAACTATGGCTACACCTTC | TRBV2 | NA | NA | TRBJ1-2
CASSRGEQGLSYF | TGTGCCAGCAGTCGCGGCGAACAGGGCCTCTCCTACTTC | TRBV3-1/TRBV3-2 | NA | NA | TRBJ2-7
CSVVYRDSTGYTF | TGCAGCGTTGTTTACCGGGACAGTACAGGCTACACCTTC | TRBV29-1 | NA | TRBD1 | TRBJ1-2
CASSLGQGVYEQYF | TGTGCCAGCAGCCTGGGACAGGGTGTCTACGAGCAGTACTTC | TRBV3-1/TRBV3-2 | NA | TRBD1 | TRBJ2-7
CASSVALAGYNEQFF | TGTGCCAGCAGCGTAGCACTAGCGGGATACAATGAGCAGTTCTTC | TRBV9 | NA | TRBD2 | TRBJ2-1
CASSLTGGTEAFF | TGTGCCAGCAGCTTAACAGGGGGCACTGAAGCTTTCTTT | TRBV7-9 | NA | TRBD1 | TRBJ1-1
CASSAGATGNTIYF | TGTGCCAGCTCCGCAGGGGCGACTGGAAACACCATATATTTT | TRBV18 | NA | NA | TRBJ1-3
CASSSKAGVQAQHF | TGTGCCAGCAGTTCGAAGGCAGGGGTGCAGGCCCAGCATTTT | TRBV27 | NA | NA | TRBJ1-5
CASSIGGAEAFF | TGTGCCAGTAGTATAGGGGGGGCTGAAGCTTTCTTT | TRBV19 | NA | NA | TRBJ1-1
CASSHWGQAYEQYF | TGTGCCAGCAGCCATTGGGGACAGGCCTACGAGCAGTACTTC | TRBV14 | NA | TRBD1 | TRBJ2-7
CASSPGGAPGSETQYF | TGTGCCAGCAGCCCTGGGGGGGCCCCGGGGTCAGAGACCCAGTACTTC | TRBV7-3 | NA | NA | TRBJ2-5
CSVRPGQGIYEQYF | TGCAGCGTCCGACCAGGACAGGGTATCTACGAGCAGTACTTC | TRBV29-1 | NA | TRBD1 | TRBJ2-7